Each of the 9 T cell receptor beta chains below was sequenced from the same sample in a study of post-analysis software for immune sequencing data. Study conclusions and caveats: Comparison of patients with controls showed about 5 TRBV segments more frequent in patients, TRBV5-6, TRBV5-1 and TRBV20-1 among them.

Unique-molecular-identifier-tagged TCR beta cDNA libraries were used. TCRdb reprocessed the PCR reads via MiXCR and lists one record per CDR3 protein. The sample shows some 500,000 distinct CDR3 sequences, over 35% of them seen only once. For these TCRs, the target antigens are not known. The sample taken for sequencing was blood. Receptors originate from a girl aged 5-17 years with multiple sclerosis.

The CDR3 protein is CASRGLAGGLSYNEQFF. CDR3 sequence (DNA): TGTGCCAGCAGGGGACTAGCGGGAGGCCTCTCCTACAATGAGCAGTTCTTC. The rearrangement links TRBV12-3 or TRBV12-4 to TRBJ2-1; 15 bases line up with TRBD2. This CDR3 region has 17 residues. The junction had 3 bases not matched to a gene; V was cut back by 6 bases and J by 0 bases.

This clonotype was recorded only once. One end of the junction is discordant with germline, which a read error may explain. The V call is TRBV20-1, the J call TRBJ2-2; possibly TRBD2 for D (6 bases). The germline CDR1 and CDR2 sequences are DFQATT and SNEGSKA (reference sequence). The CDR3 totals 16 residues. The DNA of the CDR3 is TGCAGTGCTCTAACTGCCGGGAGAGCCATCACCGGGGAGCTGTTCTTT. Translated, it gives CSALTAGRAITGELFF.

The chain links TRBV12-5 to TRBJ2-7; a possible D gene is TRBD2 (6 bases). This CDR3 is built from 16 residues. Trimming cost V 5 bases and J 5 bases, with 22 bases left between them. Germline V gene sequence: CDR1 LGHNT, CDR2 FRNRAP. CDR3 sequence reads: CASGDLPLGGGNEQYF. CDR3 sequence (DNA): TGTGCTAGTGGTGATCTCCCCTTGGGCGGAGGGAACGAGCAGTACTTC.

The sample holds one count of this clonotype. The genes are TRBV29-1 and TRBJ2-3; possibly TRBD2 for D (7 bases). Germline CDR1 SQVTM, CDR2 ANQGSEA. The CDR3 consists of 16 residues. Deletions cut 3 bases from V and 5 bases from J, with 21 bases between. The CDR3 sequence is CSVDGKGEGPGDTQYF. Here the CDR3 DNA reads TGCAGCGTTGATGGAAAGGGGGAGGGCCCTGGAGATACGCAGTATTTT.

The chain joins TRBV7-9 to TRBJ1-5; perhaps TRBD1 as D (5 bases). Per the germline V gene, CDR1 is SEHNR and CDR2 is FQNEAQ (reference sequence). CDR3 size: 15 residues. The V end was cut by 5 bases, the J end by 5 bases, with 16 bases between. The CDR3 protein is CASSNAGTGDQPQHF. The CDR3 DNA is TGTGCCAGCAGCAATGCCGGGACGGGGGATCAGCCCCAGCATTTT. Full variable domain (missing parts from reference TRBV7-9 and TRBJ1-5): DTGVSQNPRHKITKRGQNVTFRCDPISEHNRLYWYRQTLGQGPEFLTYFQNEAQLEKSRLLSDRFSAERPKGSFSTLEIQRTEQGDSAMYLCASSNAGTGDQPQHFGDGTRLSIL.

The V gene is TRBV29-1, the J gene TRBJ2-4; D uncertain. Germline V gene lookup returns CDR1 SQVTM and CDR2 ANQGSEA. V dropped 4 bases and J dropped 6 bases, with 13 bases sitting between them. This CDR3 comprises 13 residues. The CDR3: CSVGGRARNIQYF. In DNA form, the CDR3 reads TGCAGCGTTGGGGGTAGGGCCCGAAACATTCAGTACTTC.

The chain is built from TRBV9 and TRBJ2-3; 7 bases align to TRBD2. CDR3 length: 16 amino acids. J lost 0 bases, V lost 6 bases, and 10 bases had no gene match. The germline CDR1 and CDR2 sequences are SGDLS and YYNGEE. CDR3 sequence (DNA): TGTGCCAGCACCTCGTGGGCGGGAGCTAGCACAGATACGCAGTATTTT. Its protein is CASTSWAGASTDTQYF.

The J gene is TRBJ2-1, the V gene TRBV15; 7 bases agree with TRBD1. The CDR3 is 15 amino acids. V was pared by 5 bases and J by 10 bases, with 14 bases of the junction left unmatched. Germline lookup yields CDR1 LNHNV and CDR2 YYDKDF (reference sequence). This CDR3 reads CATSYRDSNPMEQFF. The DNA of the CDR3 is TGTGCCACCAGCTACCGGGACAGTAATCCAATGGAGCAGTTCTTC.

A few counts support this clonotype. This chain uses TRBV6-6 with TRBJ1-5; no reliable D call. CDR1 is MNHNY and CDR2 is SVGAGI in the germline V gene (reference sequence). V lost 5 bases and J lost 7, with 6 bases in between. The CDR3 has 11 residues. The DNA for the CDR3 is TGTGCCAGCAGTACGGGACAGCCCCAGCATTTT. Its translation is CASSTGQPQHF.